This T cell receptor (beta chain) comes out of a study of blood T cells in healthy people across ages. Study findings and constraints: When set beside aged donors, long-lived donors presented more naive CD4+ cells and higher diversity. Not knowing donor CMV status may have confounded expanded clonotype changes.

Worth noting for this clonotype: Its antigen is undetermined.

The CDR3 loop spans 15 amino acids. Together with a sample-barcoded 5' primer, a J-beta primer mix was included in a second PCR lasting roughly 6 to 12 cycles. Researchers report that a template-switch adaptor with 12 random nucleotides tagged each cDNA molecule. TCRdb itself ran the 5' RACE reads through MiXCR, one entry per CDR3 protein. The sample contains 1.5 million or so distinct CDR3 sequences, roughly 45% of which appear only once. Peripheral blood from each donor was collected in a volume of roughly 9.8 milliliters. The TCR originated in a woman under 30 in good health. This chain joins TRBV21-1 and TRBJ2-1; the listed D gene, TRBD2, was not tested against the DNA. TRBV21-1 constitutes a pseudogene. Specimen: blood. Here the CDR3 DNA reads TGTGCCAGCAGCAAAGGAAAGGGTCCCTTGGAGACCCAGTTCTTC. It encodes CASSKGKGPLETQFF.